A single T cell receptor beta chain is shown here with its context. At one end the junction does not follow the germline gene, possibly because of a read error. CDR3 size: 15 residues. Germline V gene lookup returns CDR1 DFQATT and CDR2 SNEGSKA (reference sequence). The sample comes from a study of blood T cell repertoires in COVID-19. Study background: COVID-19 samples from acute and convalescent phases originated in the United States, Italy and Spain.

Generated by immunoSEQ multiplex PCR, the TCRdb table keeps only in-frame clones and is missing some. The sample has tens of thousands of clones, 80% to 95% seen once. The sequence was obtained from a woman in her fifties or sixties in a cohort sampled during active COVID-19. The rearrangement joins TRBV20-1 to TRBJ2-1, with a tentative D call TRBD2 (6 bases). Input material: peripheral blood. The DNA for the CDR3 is TGCAGTGCTAGTCGGGAAACTAGCTCCTATAATGAGCAGTTCTTC. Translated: CSASRETSSYNEQFF.